The entry below describes one TCR beta chain. This sample is part of a study of technical replicates of blood from several donors. The protocol was immunoSEQ multiplex PCR, while the TCRdb copy is restricted to in-frame clones and leaves out a portion. Among tens of thousands of clones listed, around 90% were seen once. CDR3 length: 15 residues. Germline CDR1 and CDR2: SGHNT and YENEEA. The V end lost 2 bases, the J end lost 2 bases, and 12 bases lay between the germline ends. The specimen was T cells isolated from PBMCs. The sequence was obtained from a human donor in good health. The rearrangement links TRBV11-3 to TRBJ1-1; D unclear. The CDR3 coding sequence is TGTGCCAGCAGCTTATTGGGCAGCTCTAACACTGAAGCTTTCTTT. Encoded protein: CASSLLGSSNTEAFF.